This TCR beta chain was found in a study of response to subunit inactivated influenza vaccine. This clonotype was counted many times. Antigen unknown. TCRdb fed the RT-PCR reads into MiXCR, producing one record per CDR3 protein. The profile covers more than 450,000 distinct CDR3 sequences, with approximately 11% appearing a single time and about 10% taken by the ten largest. General study results and limits: That few new T cells are recruited by each seasonal influenza vaccination was the authors' suggestion.

The sample was also reused in another study, on T cells expressing NK-cell markers. That paper notes: Template switching by 5'RACE with UMIs generated the TCR beta cDNA. Seven donors tested HCMV-seropositive and one tested seronegative among the eight sequenced. What restricted sorting to alpha-beta TCR T cells in several experiments was an anti-gamma-delta TCR antibody. Whether expanded NKG2C+ T cell clones recognized HCMV stayed uncertain.

The material sequenced was PBMCs from blood, taken on the day of vaccination. This sequence was found in a man in his fifties or sixties who received an inactivated influenza vaccine.

CDR3 DNA: TGCAGTGCTAGAGGACTAGTGAACACCGGGGAGCTGTTTTTT. Its translation: CSARGLVNTGELFF. The chain employs TRBV20-1 and TRBJ2-2; possibly TRBD2 for D (6 bases). CDR1 is DFQATT, CDR2 SNEGSKA, per germline (reference sequence). V was cut by 1 base and J by 1 base, with 7 bases left in between. CDR3 length equals 14 residues.